The 10 T cell receptor beta chains in this list originate from one sample, sequenced in a study of blood T cell repertoires in COVID-19. Profiled with immunoSEQ multiplex PCR; TCRdb holds only in-frame clones, not every one. This sample has 250,000 to 300,000 clones, with approximately 89% found just once. The sequenced sample was peripheral blood. All receptors come from a woman aged 25 to 39 with COVID-19, enrolled during active disease.

The V and J genes are TRBV28 and TRBJ1-1; the D gene is possibly TRBD1 (6 bases). Trimming took off 9 bases at V and 1 base at J, with 12 bases between the two ends. CDR1 and CDR2 (germline): MDHEN, SYDVKM. This CDR3 comprises 13 residues. DNA of the CDR3: TGTGCCAGTAGCCTAGGGGGGAACACTGAAGCTTTCTTT. Protein sequence: CASSLGGNTEAFF.

This chain links TRBV9 with TRBJ1-3; a weak D match, TRBD1 (6 bases). Germline V lookup: CDR1 SGDLS, CDR2 YYNGEE. V lost 0 bases, J lost 0 bases, and 13 bases lay in between. This CDR3 contains 17 residues. The CDR3 region is CASSVVGHQSSGNTIYF. The CDR3, as DNA: TGTGCCAGCAGCGTAGTGGGACACCAAAGCTCTGGAAACACCATATATTTT.

The chain uses TRBV12-3 or TRBV12-4 and TRBJ1-4; D perhaps matches TRBD1 (6 bases). Trimming took 4 bases from V and 9 from J, leaving 9 bases between them. This CDR3 spans 12 amino acids. The CDR3 region has the DNA TGTGCCAGCAGTTGGACAGATAAAAAACTGTTTTTT. Protein: CASSWTDKKLFF.

V is TRBV18 and J is TRBJ1-1, with TRBD1 matching over 8 bases. The V segment lost 2 bases and the J segment 1 base; nucleotides outside the gene matches: 0. This CDR3 is 14 amino acids long. From germline, CDR1 is KGHSH and CDR2 LQKENI. The CDR3 DNA is TGTGCCAGCTCACCAGGGACAGGGAACACTGAAGCTTTCTTT. This gives the protein CASSPGTGNTEAFF.

A single count supports this clone. The chain links TRBV7-2 to TRBJ1-5; D uncertain. The CDR3 runs to 14 residues. The V end was cut by 5 bases, the J end by 4 bases, with 12 bases between. Germline V gives CDR1 SGHTA, CDR2 FQGNSA. The CDR3 sequence is CASSQALGNQPQHF. Written as DNA, the CDR3 is TGTGCCAGCAGCCAGGCGTTGGGTAATCAGCCCCAGCATTTT.

The rearrangement joins TRBV5-6 to TRBJ2-7; 8 bases align to TRBD2. CDR1 is SGHDT, CDR2 YYEEEE, per germline. This CDR3 region has 14 residues. V lost 0 bases to trimming and J lost 3 bases; unmatched junction nucleotides: 2. Written as DNA, the CDR3 is TGTGCCAGCAGCTTGGGGACTAGCAGCTACGAGCAGTACTTC. Protein product: CASSLGTSSYEQYF.

This clone is a singleton in its sample. The V and J genes are TRBV19 and TRBJ2-7, with D perhaps TRBD1 (6 bases). V dropped 4 bases and J dropped 4 bases, with 17 bases sitting between them. Germline assignment: CDR1 LNHDA and CDR2 SQIVND (reference sequence). This CDR3 contains 15 residues. The CDR3 protein is CASSRPQGPPYEQYF. CDR3 nucleotide sequence: TGTGCCAGTAGTAGGCCGCAGGGGCCGCCGTACGAGCAGTACTTC.

This chain connects TRBV6-5 to TRBJ1-1; TRBD1 agrees at 7 bases. Germline CDR1 reads MNHEY; CDR2 reads SVGAGI. The junction had 10 bases not matched to a gene; V was cut back by 3 bases and J by 6 bases. This CDR3 spans 15 amino acids. Here the CDR3 DNA reads TGTGCCAGCAGTTATATAGACAGGGAAGGCGCTGAAGCTTTCTTT. It codes for CASSYIDREGAEAFF.

This clone came up once. The rearrangement joins TRBV6-6 to TRBJ1-2, with 11 bases matching TRBD1. The CDR3 spans 15 residues. With 6 bases clipped from V and 3 bases from J, the junction kept 6 bases outside the gene matches. CDR1 and CDR2 from the germline V gene are MNHNY and SVGAGI (reference sequence). CDR3 sequence: CASRIPGQGDYGYTF. The CDR3 bases are TGTGCCAGCAGAATACCGGGACAGGGGGACTATGGCTACACCTTC.

This clone came up once. The identical CDR3 is also encoded by other nucleotide sequences in the sample. The chain employs TRBV9 and TRBJ2-7; the D gene is possibly TRBD2 (6 bases). Trimming removed 0 bases from V and 1 base from J, with 8 bases in between. The CDR3 has 14 residues. Per the germline V gene, CDR1 is SGDLS and CDR2 is YYNGEE. CDR3 bases: TGTGCCAGCAGCGTAGAGGGGACTTCCTACGAGCAGTACTTC. This gives the protein CASSVEGTSYEQYF.